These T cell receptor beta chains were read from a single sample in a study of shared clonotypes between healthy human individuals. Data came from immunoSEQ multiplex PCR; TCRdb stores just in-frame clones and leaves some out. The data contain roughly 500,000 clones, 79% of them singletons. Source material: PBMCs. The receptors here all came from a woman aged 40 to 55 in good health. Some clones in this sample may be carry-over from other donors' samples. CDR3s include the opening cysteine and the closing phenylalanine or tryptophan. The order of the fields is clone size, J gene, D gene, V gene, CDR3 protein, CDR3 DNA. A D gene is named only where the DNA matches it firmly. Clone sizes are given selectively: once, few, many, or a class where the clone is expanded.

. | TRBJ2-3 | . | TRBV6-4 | CASSDSTASTDTQYF | TGTGCCAGCAGTGACTCGACAGCTAGCACAGATACGCAGTATTTT
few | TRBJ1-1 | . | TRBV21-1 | CASSEGTEAFF | TGTGCCAGCAGCGAGGGCACTGAAGCTTTCTTT
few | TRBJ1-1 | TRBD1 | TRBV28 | CASSFKGAAAFF | TGTGCCAGCAGTTTCAAGGGGGCCGCAGCTTTCTTT
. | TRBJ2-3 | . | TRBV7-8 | CASSPREGTDTQYF | TGTGCCAGCAGCCCGAGGGAGGGCACAGATACGCAGTATTTT
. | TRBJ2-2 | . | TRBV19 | CASSTGVGTGELFF | TGTGCCAGTAGCACCGGGGTGGGCACCGGGGAGCTGTTTTTT
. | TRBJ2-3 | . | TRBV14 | CASSRLGSTDTQYF | TGTGCCAGCAGCCGGCTGGGGAGCACAGATACGCAGTATTTT
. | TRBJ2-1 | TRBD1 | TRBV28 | CASPAPGQGTYNEQFF | TGTGCCAGCCCGGCCCCGGGACAGGGGACGTACAATGAGCAGTTCTTC
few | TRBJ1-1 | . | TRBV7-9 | CALDGSHTEAFF | TGTGCCTTAGACGGATCCCACACTGAAGCTTTCTTT
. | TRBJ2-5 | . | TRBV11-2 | CASSLLGTQETQYF | TGTGCCAGCAGCCTACTTGGGACACAAGAGACCCAGTACTTC
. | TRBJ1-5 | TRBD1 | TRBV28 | CASSQRTGLFQPQHF | TGTGCCAGCAGTCAAAGGACAGGCCTATTCCAGCCCCAGCATTTT
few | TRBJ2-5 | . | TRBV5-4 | CATSLKGEGGETQYF | TGTGCCACCAGCCTCAAGGGGGAAGGAGGAGAGACCCAGTACTTC
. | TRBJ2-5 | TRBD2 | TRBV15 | CATSRKGVQLAGETQYF | TGTGCCACCAGCAGAAAGGGGGTCCAGCTAGCGGGGGAGACCCAGTACTTC
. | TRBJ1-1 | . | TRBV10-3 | CAIKESGRTDTEAFF | TGTGCCATCAAGGAGTCGGGCAGGACGGACACTGAAGCTTTCTTT
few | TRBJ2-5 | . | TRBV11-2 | CASSLDREETQYF | TGTGCCAGCAGCTTAGACAGGGAAGAGACCCAGTACTTC
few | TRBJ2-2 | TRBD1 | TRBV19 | CASSTGDTGELFF | TGTGCCAGTAGCACAGGGGACACCGGGGAGCTGTTTTTT
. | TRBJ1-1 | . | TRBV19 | CASSEGRNTEAFF | TGTGCCAGTAGTGAGGGACGGAACACTGAAGCTTTCTTT
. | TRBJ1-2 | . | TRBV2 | CASSELQGLDYGYTF | TGTGCCAGCAGTGAGCTACAGGGTTTAGACTATGGCTACACCTTC
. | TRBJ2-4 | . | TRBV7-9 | CASSLEPRAAKNIQYF | TGTGCCAGCAGCTTAGAACCCCGAGCGGCCAAAAACATTCAGTACTTC
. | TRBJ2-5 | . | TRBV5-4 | CASSPYASWYF | TGTGCCAGCAGCCCGTACGCGTCTTGGTACTTC
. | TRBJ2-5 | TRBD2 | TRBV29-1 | CSVGAGAEETQYF | TGCAGCGTTGGGGCGGGAGCAGAGGAGACCCAGTACTTC
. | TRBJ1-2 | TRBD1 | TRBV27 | CASSFRTGYGYTF | TGTGCCAGCAGTTTCCGGACAGGCTATGGCTACACCTTC
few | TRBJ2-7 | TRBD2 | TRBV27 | CASRRAGKYEQYF | TGTGCCAGCAGGCGAGCGGGAAAATACGAGCAGTACTTC
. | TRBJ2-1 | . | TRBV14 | CASSRELGNEQFF | TGTGCCAGCAGCCGGGAGTTGGGCAATGAGCAGTTCTTC
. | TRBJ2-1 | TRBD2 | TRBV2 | CASSVFGTRDEQFF | TGTGCCAGCAGTGTATTCGGGACTAGGGATGAGCAGTTCTTC
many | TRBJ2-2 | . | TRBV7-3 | CASSLITGPAGELFF | TGTGCCAGCAGCTTAATAACAGGACCAGCCGGGGAGCTGTTTTTT
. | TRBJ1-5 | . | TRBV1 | CTSSQTPRGHQYSNQPQHF | TGCACCAGCAGCCAGACCCCTAGGGGCCATCAATATAGCAATCAGCCCCAGCATTTT
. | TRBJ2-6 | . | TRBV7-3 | CASSPWDRPHSGANVLTF | TGTGCCAGCAGCCCATGGGACCGCCCACACTCTGGGGCCAACGTCCTGACTTTC
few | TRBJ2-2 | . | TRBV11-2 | CASSPTGFGGELFF | TGTGCCAGCAGCCCTACAGGGTTCGGCGGGGAGCTGTTTTTT
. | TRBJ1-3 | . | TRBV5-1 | CASNPTGSGNTIYF | TGCGCCAGCAACCCAACAGGGTCGGGAAACACCATATATTTT
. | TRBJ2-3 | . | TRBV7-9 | CASSPLEGFKDTQYF | TGTGCCAGCAGCCCCCTGGAGGGGTTTAAAGATACGCAGTATTTT
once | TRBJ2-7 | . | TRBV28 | CASSLSSSLTYEQYF | TGTGCCAGCAGTTTAAGCAGTTCCTTAACCTACGAGCAGTACTTC
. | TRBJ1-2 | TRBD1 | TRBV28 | CASSGQGNFISSGYTF | TGTGCCAGCAGCGGACAGGGGAATTTTATAAGTAGTGGCTACACCTTC
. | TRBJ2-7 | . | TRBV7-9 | CASSLGDPRGYEQYF | TGTGCCAGCAGCTTAGGGGACCCAAGGGGCTACGAGCAGTACTTC
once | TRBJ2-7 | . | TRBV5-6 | CASRQGGTRREQYF | TGTGCCAGCAGGCAAGGAGGGACCCGTCGGGAGCAGTACTTC
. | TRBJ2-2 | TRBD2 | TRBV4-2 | CASSQDGASGAGELFF | TGTGCCAGCAGCCAAGATGGGGCTAGCGGCGCCGGGGAGCTGTTTTTT
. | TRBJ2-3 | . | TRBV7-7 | CASSLGGSPSTDTQYF | TGTGCCAGCAGCTTAGGGGGTAGCCCGAGCACAGATACGCAGTATTTT
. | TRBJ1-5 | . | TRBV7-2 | CASSSPGSLNQPQHF | TGTGCCAGCAGCTCCCCCGGGAGCCTCAATCAGCCCCAGCATTTT